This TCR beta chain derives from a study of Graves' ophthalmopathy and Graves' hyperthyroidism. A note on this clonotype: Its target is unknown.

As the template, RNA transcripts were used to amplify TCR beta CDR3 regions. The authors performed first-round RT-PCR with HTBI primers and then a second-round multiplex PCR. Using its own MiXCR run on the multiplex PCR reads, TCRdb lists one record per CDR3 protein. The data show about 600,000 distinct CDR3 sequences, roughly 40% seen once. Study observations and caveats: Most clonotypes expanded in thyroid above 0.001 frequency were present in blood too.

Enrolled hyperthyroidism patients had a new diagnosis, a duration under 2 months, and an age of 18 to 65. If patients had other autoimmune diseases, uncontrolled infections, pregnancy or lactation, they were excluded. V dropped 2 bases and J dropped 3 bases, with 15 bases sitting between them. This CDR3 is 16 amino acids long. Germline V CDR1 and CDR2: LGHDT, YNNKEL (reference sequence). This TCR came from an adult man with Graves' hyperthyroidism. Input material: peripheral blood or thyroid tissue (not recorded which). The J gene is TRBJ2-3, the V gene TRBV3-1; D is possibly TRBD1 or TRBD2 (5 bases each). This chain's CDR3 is CASSQTNGDRTDTQYF. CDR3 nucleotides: TGTGCCAGCAGCCAAACTAACGGGGACCGTACAGATACGCAGTATTTT.